What follows are 25 T cell receptor beta chains derived from one specimen sequenced in a study of CD8+ T cells in alopecia areata. Reverse transcribed after extraction, RNA yielded cDNA as the sequencing template. Generated by immunoSEQ multiplex PCR, the TCRdb table keeps only in-frame clones and is missing some. The data show 75,000 to 85,000 clones, around two thirds seen once. The sample's treatment: oral pan-JAK inhibitor, 5-10 mg twice daily. Sequences were derived from CD8+ T cells sorted from blood, sampled at week 24, from a patient treated with tofacitinib. Receptors were obtained from a human donor with alopecia areata.

This chain uses TRBV5-1 with TRBJ2-7; 10 nucleotides agree with TRBD2. The V segment lost 4 bases and the J segment 4 bases; nucleotides outside the gene matches: 5. Germline loops: CDR1 SGHRS, CDR2 YFSETQ. There are 14 residues in the CDR3. The CDR3 nucleotides are TGCGCCAGCAGCGCGGGACTAGCGAAGTACGAGCAGTACTTC. Amino acids: CASSAGLAKYEQYF. The whole variable domain, filled in from reference TRBV5-1 and TRBJ2-7, reads KAGVTQTPRYLIKTRGQQVTLSCSPISGHRSVSWYQQTPGQGLQFLFEYFSETQRNKGNFPGRFSGRQFSNSRSEMNVSTLELGDSALYLCASSAGLAKYEQYFGPGTRLTVT.

This clone was seen more than once but under ten times. In DNA, the CDR3 is TGTGCCAGCAGCCATTTGGACTCTGGGGCCAACGTCCTGACTTTC. As protein: CASSHLDSGANVLTF. The chain recombines TRBV7-9 with TRBJ2-6; no firm D call. This CDR3 is 15 amino acids long. Between the trimmed V and J ends, which lost 5 bases and 0 bases, there was a span of 8 bases. CDR1 and CDR2 from the germline V gene are SEHNR and FQNEAQ (reference sequence). Supplemented by reference TRBV7-9 and TRBJ2-6, the full variable domain reads DTGVSQNPRHKITKRGQNVTFRCDPISEHNRLYWYRQTLGQGPEFLTYFQNEAQLEKSRLLSDRFSAERPKGSFSTLEIQRTEQGDSAMYLCASSHLDSGANVLTFGAGSRLTVL.

The rearrangement links TRBV5-1 to TRBJ2-7, with a weak D call TRBD2 (6 bases). The germline V gene has CDR1 SGHRS and CDR2 YFSETQ. The CDR3 consists of 14 residues. V lost 0 bases, J lost 5 bases, and 12 bases lay in between. The CDR3 reads CASSLGLGVDEQYF. In DNA form, the CDR3 reads TGCGCCAGCAGCTTGGGACTAGGTGTCGACGAGCAGTACTTC.

V is TRBV7-9 and J is TRBJ2-5; a weak D match, TRBD1 (5 bases). The CDR3 has 13 residues. Germline lookup yields CDR1 SEHNR and CDR2 FQNEAQ (reference sequence). V was clipped by 5 bases and J by 5 bases, with 12 bases between them. The CDR3 protein is CASSVPPGETQYF. In DNA form, the CDR3 reads TGTGCCAGCAGCGTACCTCCAGGGGAGACCCAGTACTTC.

The CDR3 loop reads CASSYIAGYEQYF. The CDR3, as DNA: TGCGCCAGCAGCTATATAGCAGGCTACGAGCAGTACTTC. The gene calls are TRBV5-1 and TRBJ2-7, with unresolved D. Germline-derived CDR1 and CDR2 are SGHRS and YFSETQ. The CDR3 runs to 13 residues. The V end lost 3 bases, the J end lost 3 bases, and 10 bases lay between the germline ends.

The chain combines TRBV7-2 with TRBJ2-4; no clear D gene. V was pared by 7 bases and J by 11 bases, with 18 bases between. Germline V gene data show CDR1 as SGHTA and CDR2 as FQGNSA. The CDR3 is 13 amino acids. CDR3 region: CASTFGREAFQYF. The CDR3 DNA sequence: TGTGCCAGCACCTTCGGAAGGGAAGCCTTTCAGTACTTC.

The chain combines TRBV27 with TRBJ2-7; the match to TRBD1 covers 8 bases. Germline V gives CDR1 MNHEY, CDR2 SMNVEV (reference sequence). The CDR3 covers 17 residues. The junction had 9 bases not matched to a gene; V was cut back by 0 bases and J by 2 bases. The CDR3 spells CASSLSRGTGRTYEQYF. DNA of the CDR3: TGTGCCAGCAGTTTATCCCGCGGGACAGGACGCACCTACGAGCAGTACTTC.

The table lists this clone with a few counts. The chain employs TRBV7-9 and TRBJ2-7, with 7 nucleotides matching TRBD1. Germline assignment: CDR1 SEHNR and CDR2 FQNEAQ (reference sequence). The CDR3 covers 16 residues. V lost 5 bases to trimming and J lost 2 bases; unmatched junction nucleotides: 12. The CDR3 protein is CASSPDPGQRPYEQYF. CDR3 coding DNA: TGTGCCAGCAGCCCAGACCCGGGACAGCGGCCCTACGAGCAGTACTTC.

The chain uses TRBV5-1 and TRBJ1-1; TRBD1 aligns across 8 bases. J gave up 6 bases and V 3 bases, and 7 bases lay outside the gene matches. Germline-derived CDR1 and CDR2 are SGHRS and YFSETQ. The CDR3 spans 14 residues. CDR3 protein: CASSWTGLDAEAFF. The CDR3 nucleotides are TGCGCCAGCAGCTGGACAGGGCTAGACGCTGAAGCTTTCTTT. Looking up the rest from reference TRBV5-1 and TRBJ1-1 gives the full variable domain: KAGVTQTPRYLIKTRGQQVTLSCSPISGHRSVSWYQQTPGQGLQFLFEYFSETQRNKGNFPGRFSGRQFSNSRSEMNVSTLELGDSALYLCASSWTGLDAEAFFGQGTRLTVV.

The rearrangement links TRBV4-2 to TRBJ2-3; 8 bases line up with TRBD2. J gave up 9 bases and V 1 base, and 12 bases lay outside the gene matches. The CDR3 is 16 amino acids. Germline V gene data show CDR1 as LGHNA and CDR2 as YNFKEQ. The CDR3 is CASSQGGGLGLETQYF. The CDR3 DNA reads as TGTGCCAGCAGCCAAGGAGGGGGACTAGGATTAGAAACGCAGTATTTT.

This chain joins TRBV4-1 and TRBJ2-1, with 13 positions matching TRBD2. With 0 bases clipped from V and 1 base from J, the junction kept 9 bases outside the gene matches. Germline CDR1 is MGHRA and CDR2 is YSYEKL. The CDR3 is 20 residues long. CDR3 nucleotide sequence: TGCGCCAGCAGCCAAGATGGGGGACTAGCGGGGACCATTTCCTACAATGAGCAGTTCTTC. Residues: CASSQDGGLAGTISYNEQFF.

This chain links TRBV4-3 with TRBJ2-3, with D possibly matching TRBD1 (6 bases). CDR1 is LGHNA, CDR2 YSLEER, per germline. The CDR3 spans 15 residues. Deletions cut 0 bases from V and 4 bases from J, with 11 bases between. The CDR3 loop reads CASSQDTRGSDTQYF. The DNA of the CDR3 is TGCGCCAGCAGCCAAGATACTAGGGGGTCAGATACGCAGTATTTT.

The chain carries TRBV27 and TRBJ2-7, with D perhaps matching TRBD1 (5 bases). From germline, CDR1 is MNHEY and CDR2 SMNVEV (reference sequence). With 6 bases removed from V and 2 bases from J, the gap between germline ends came to 11 bases. CDR3 length: 13 amino acids. The CDR3 DNA reads TGTGCCAGCAGCTGGACAAATACCTACGAGCAGTACTTC. It specifies CASSWTNTYEQYF.

The chain uses TRBV6-4 and TRBJ2-7; 9 bases are a match to TRBD2. Germline V gives CDR1 MRHNA, CDR2 SNTAGT. The CDR3 has 14 residues. Trimming took 7 bases from V and 4 from J; bases not matched to a gene: 8. The CDR3 reads CASNDSGSRYEQYF. In DNA form, the CDR3 reads TGTGCCAGCAACGATAGCGGGAGTCGGTACGAGCAGTACTTC.

The rearrangement links TRBV7-6 to TRBJ2-2; 10 bases align to TRBD1. Trimming removed 1 base from V and 6 bases from J; junction bases left unmatched: 2. Germline V gives CDR1 SGHVS, CDR2 FNYEAQ. This CDR3 comprises 15 residues. Here the CDR3 DNA reads TGTGCCAGCAGCTTAGTGGGACAGGGGTCCGGGGAGCTGTTTTTT. Amino acids: CASSLVGQGSGELFF.

This chain links TRBV19 with TRBJ2-2; 7 nucleotides match TRBD2. The V gene end was trimmed by 3 bases and the J gene end by 6 bases; junction bases not matched to a gene: 4. The CDR3 totals 14 residues. The germline V gene has CDR1 LNHDA and CDR2 SQIVND (reference sequence). This chain's CDR3 is CASSIGGRAGELFF. CDR3 bases: TGTGCCAGTAGTATCGGAGGGAGGGCCGGGGAGCTGTTTTTT.

This sequence joins TRBV4-1 and TRBJ1-1; D uncertain. V lost 0 bases and J lost 0, with 11 bases in between. This CDR3 has 16 amino acids. Germline CDR1 is MGHRA and CDR2 is YSYEKL. CDR3 coding DNA: TGCGCCAGCAGCCAAGACTTGCGGCGGCTGAACACTGAAGCTTTCTTT. Protein: CASSQDLRRLNTEAFF.

This CDR3 is CAWSTGTGGYEQYF. CDR3 coding DNA: TGTGCCTGGAGTACGGGGACAGGGGGCTACGAGCAGTACTTC. The rearrangement links TRBV30 to TRBJ2-7; 11 nucleotides align to TRBD1. The V segment lost 2 bases and the J segment 3 bases; nucleotides outside the gene matches: 3. The CDR3 covers 14 residues. CDR1 is GTSNPN and CDR2 is SVGIG in the germline V gene (reference sequence).

This clone has more than one count but fewer than ten. The rearrangement joins TRBV7-9 to TRBJ2-5; 11 bases are a match to TRBD2. The germline CDR1 and CDR2 sequences are SEHNR and FQNEAQ (reference sequence). The CDR3 contains 17 residues. V gave up 5 bases and J gave up 3 bases; unmatched junction bases: 11. DNA for the CDR3: TGTGCCAGCAGCGCCCCCCGGCCACTAGCGGGAGAAGAGACCCAGTACTTC. It translates to CASSAPRPLAGEETQYF.

V usage is TRBV27 and J usage is TRBJ2-2; possibly TRBD1 or TRBD2 for D (5 bases each). Germline CDR1 reads MNHEY; CDR2 reads SMNVEV (reference sequence). The ends were cut back, 1 base at V and 7 bases at J, with 16 bases in the middle. The CDR3 consists of 16 residues. DNA for the CDR3: TGTGCCAGCAGTTTATTAGGGGCGACTAAAATCGGGGAGCTGTTTTTT. It translates to CASSLLGATKIGELFF.

The V gene is TRBV7-9, the J gene TRBJ2-2; D is possibly TRBD1 (5 bases). The germline CDR1 and CDR2 sequences are SEHNR and FQNEAQ (reference sequence). CDR3 length: 15 amino acids. The V end was cut by 1 base, the J end by 4 bases, with 10 bases between. The CDR3 DNA is TGTGCCAGCAGCTTAGATCCAAGGGGCACCGGGGAGCTGTTTTTT. Translating gives CASSLDPRGTGELFF.

The chain uses TRBV9 and TRBJ2-3, with D perhaps TRBD2 (6 bases). V lost 4 bases to trimming and J lost 2 bases, with 14 bases between them. There are 15 residues in the CDR3. Germline assignment: CDR1 SGDLS and CDR2 YYNGEE. The CDR3 nucleotides read TGTGCCAGCAGCACCGACGGAGGGGTCACAGATACGCAGTATTTT. The encoded protein is CASSTDGGVTDTQYF.

This clone showed up just a few times. The chain recombines TRBV14 with TRBJ2-1; 11 bases line up with TRBD2. CDR1 SGHDN and CDR2 FVKESK come from the germline V gene. Germline trimming cut 0 bases from V and 1 base from J; bases unmatched to any gene: 5. The CDR3 length is 18 residues. The CDR3 DNA reads TGTGCCAGCAGCCAAGAGGAACTAGCGGGAGCATCCTACAATGAGCAGTTCTTC. Its translation: CASSQEELAGASYNEQFF. Combining the CDR3 with reference TRBV14 and TRBJ2-1 gives the whole variable domain EAGVTQFPSHSVIEKGQTVTLRCDPISGHDNLYWYRRVMGKEIKFLLHFVKESKQDESGMPNNRFLAERTGGTYSTLKVQPAELEDSGVYFCASSQEELAGASYNEQFFGPGTRLTVL.

V gene TRBV7-9 combines with J gene TRBJ1-2; no clear D gene. Germline V gene lookup returns CDR1 SEHNR and CDR2 FQNEAQ (reference sequence). Deletions cut 8 bases from V and 0 bases from J, with 10 bases between. This CDR3 comprises 13 residues. The CDR3 DNA reads as TGTGCCAGCCTCGAAAGGCCTAACTATGGCTACACCTTC. Amino acids: CASLERPNYGYTF.

This chain links TRBV6-6 with TRBJ2-4, with 8 bases that match TRBD2. The CDR3 contains 12 residues. Looked up from germline, CDR1 is MNHNY and CDR2 is SVGAGI (reference sequence). J was trimmed by 9 bases and V by 6 bases; bases with no gene match: 4. The CDR3 DNA reads TGTGCCAGCAGCCCCAGCGGGGGCATTCAGTACTTC. This codes for CASSPSGGIQYF.